The 17 T cell receptor beta chains given below trace back to one sample, sequenced in a study of cytomegalovirus exposure and HLA in healthy donors. Primers for the PCR totalled 60 Vbeta and 13 Jbeta. Sequenced by immunoSEQ multiplex PCR; TCRdb stores in-frame clones only, minus some. Seen here are 110,000 to 150,000 clones, around 77% observed once, and the top ten hold around 1%. The sample consisted of PBMCs. Receptors were obtained from a man in his late teens or twenties in good health and CMV-seronegative.

In its sample, this clone was seen once. The chain employs TRBV9 and TRBJ1-5; no firm D call. This CDR3 region has 14 residues. Germline V CDR1 and CDR2: SGDLS, YYNGEE. V lost 4 bases, J lost 2 bases, and 10 bases lay in between. As DNA, the CDR3 is TGTGCCAGCAGCCAGCACGGGGGCAATCAGCCCCAGCATTTT. This translates into CASSQHGGNQPQHF.

The V call is TRBV7-9, the J call TRBJ2-7; a weak D match, TRBD1 (6 bases). V was cut by 6 bases and J by 6 bases, with 15 bases left in between. The CDR3 runs 13 residues. CDR1 is SEHNR, CDR2 FQNEAQ, per germline (reference sequence). The CDR3 bases are TGTGCCAGCAGGGACGACAGGTCAACCGAGCAGTACTTC. Translated: CASRDDRSTEQYF. The full variable domain, rest sourced from reference TRBV7-9 and TRBJ2-7, is DTGVSQNPRHKITKRGQNVTFRCDPISEHNRLYWYRQTLGQGPEFLTYFQNEAQLEKSRLLSDRFSAERPKGSFSTLEIQRTEQGDSAMYLCASRDDRSTEQYFGPGTRLTVT.

The chain is built from TRBV9 and TRBJ2-7; D might be TRBD2 (5 bases). There are 17 residues in the CDR3. Per germline, CDR1 SGDLS and CDR2 YYNGEE. V was pared by 4 bases and J by 3 bases, with 23 bases between. The CDR3 loop reads CASSPPEFIGGNYEQYF. The DNA of the CDR3 is TGTGCCAGCAGCCCCCCGGAATTTATTGGAGGTAACTACGAGCAGTACTTC. Full variable domain (remainder filled in from reference TRBV9 and TRBJ2-7): DSGVTQTPKHLITATGQRVTLRCSPRSGDLSVYWYQQSLDQGLQFLIQYYNGEERAKGNILERFSAQQFPDLHSELNLSSLELGDSALYFCASSPPEFIGGNYEQYFGPGTRLTVT.

The rearrangement links TRBV4-3 to TRBJ2-7; tentative D call: TRBD2 (6 bases). The V gene's germline CDR1 is LGHNA and CDR2 YSLEER. The CDR3 totals 15 residues. The ends were cut back, 2 bases at V and 4 bases at J, with 15 bases in the middle. The CDR3 loop reads CASSQSPAGKYEQYF. DNA for the CDR3: TGCGCCAGCAGCCAATCCCCGGCGGGGAAATACGAGCAGTACTTC.

The chain has TRBV11-2 and TRBJ2-7, with unresolved D. CDR3 length: 15 residues. Germline CDR1 SGHAT, CDR2 FQNNGV. V was clipped by 10 bases and J by 4 bases, with 23 bases between them. The CDR3 protein is CATHPIRSGVYEQYF. The CDR3 coding sequence is TGTGCCACGCACCCAATCCGGTCGGGTGTTTACGAGCAGTACTTC.

This chain links TRBV11-2 with TRBJ2-5; TRBD2 matches at 13 bases. V lost 6 bases and J lost 1; bases outside the gene matches: 8. The CDR3 runs to 17 residues. Germline assignment: CDR1 SGHAT and CDR2 FQNNGV. The CDR3 loop reads CASSSGLAGAVQETQYF. Here the CDR3 DNA reads TGTGCCAGCAGTTCTGGACTAGCGGGGGCGGTCCAAGAGACCCAGTACTTC.

This chain joins TRBV20-1 and TRBJ1-2, with a tentative D call TRBD1 (5 bases). The CDR3 runs to 11 residues. CDR1 is DFQATT, CDR2 SNEGSKA, per germline (reference sequence). The CDR3: CSERQGGGYTF. CDR3 in DNA: TGCAGCGAAAGGCAGGGTGGCGGCTACACCTTC.

V gene TRBV5-1 combines with J gene TRBJ2-5; tentatively, D is TRBD1 (5 bases). The V end lost 3 bases, the J end lost 5 bases, and 20 bases lay between the germline ends. Germline-derived CDR1 and CDR2 are SGHRS and YFSETQ. CDR3 length equals 16 residues. The CDR3 bases are TGCGCCAGCAGCTACTTCGATGATCCCGCAGGGGAGACCCAGTACTTC. Translation: CASSYFDDPAGETQYF.

The chain recombines TRBV30 with TRBJ2-3; a weak D match, TRBD2 (7 bases). The germline V gene has CDR1 GTSNPN and CDR2 SVGIG (reference sequence). The CDR3 consists of 14 residues. For the CDR3, the DNA is TGTGCATCGACCCGGGGGGCAGGGGCAGATACGCAGTATTTT. This translates into CASTRGAGADTQYF.

The sample holds a few counts of this clone. The genes are TRBV2 and TRBJ1-4; D is uncertain. V gave up 4 bases and J gave up 8 bases, with 14 bases separating them. The germline V gene encodes CDR1 SNHLY and CDR2 FYNNEI. The length of the CDR3 is 14 residues. The chain's CDR3 is CASSGPPYREKLFF. CDR3 nucleotides: TGTGCCAGCAGTGGCCCCCCCTACCGGGAAAAACTGTTTTTT.

The chain carries TRBV30 and TRBJ1-4; D possibly corresponds to TRBD1 (5 bases). The CDR3 is 13 amino acids. V was trimmed by 0 bases and J by 6 bases, leaving 8 bases between them. Germline V gene data show CDR1 as GTSNPN and CDR2 as SVGIG (reference sequence). The CDR3 reads CAWSVIRDEKLFF. The CDR3 DNA is TGTGCCTGGAGTGTAATCAGGGATGAAAAACTGTTTTTT.

The CDR3 sequence is CASAESAGANVLTF. CDR3 nucleotides: TGTGCCAGCGCTGAGTCTGCTGGGGCCAACGTCCTGACTTTC. V is TRBV2 and J is TRBJ2-6; D remains ambiguous. The CDR3 totals 14 residues. Per the germline V gene, CDR1 is SNHLY and CDR2 is FYNNEI. V shed 8 bases and J shed 2 bases, with 10 bases lying between them.

The chain recombines TRBV7-9 with TRBJ1-1, with D perhaps matching TRBD1 (6 bases). V shed 5 bases and J shed 4 bases, with 17 bases lying between them. The CDR3 loop spans 15 amino acids. Germline-derived CDR1 and CDR2 are SEHNR and FQNEAQ (reference sequence). CDR3 nucleotide sequence: TGTGCCAGCAGCCAAAAGACAGGAGGAGGCACTGAAGCTTTCTTT. Encoded protein: CASSQKTGGGTEAFF.

The chain couples TRBV7-2 to TRBJ2-1, with a weak D call TRBD2 (5 bases). Germline V gene sequence: CDR1 SGHTA, CDR2 FQGNSA. V dropped 5 bases and J dropped 7 bases, with 21 bases sitting between them. The CDR3 runs 16 residues. The DNA for the CDR3 is TGTGCCAGCAGCCCCTCGTCTATACTAGTTGGGAATGAGCAGTTCTTC. This translates into CASSPSSILVGNEQFF.

The rearrangement joins TRBV7-9 to TRBJ1-1; D gene unclear. V shed 3 bases and J shed 7 bases, with 9 bases lying between them. CDR3 length: 12 amino acids. From germline, CDR1 is SEHNR and CDR2 FQNEAQ (reference sequence). The CDR3 here is CASSFSGVEAFF. The CDR3 bases are TGTGCCAGCAGCTTCTCCGGGGTTGAAGCTTTCTTT.

V gene TRBV20-1 combines with J gene TRBJ2-3; D uncertain. Per germline, CDR1 DFQATT and CDR2 SNEGSKA (reference sequence). V was clipped by 4 bases and J by 2 bases, with 4 bases between them. This CDR3 contains 11 residues. For the CDR3, the DNA is TGCAGTGCTATAGTCACAGATACGCAGTATTTT. Encoded protein: CSAIVTDTQYF.

V and J are TRBV9 and TRBJ2-3; the match to TRBD2 covers 12 bases. Germline values: CDR1 SGDLS, CDR2 YYNGEE. The CDR3 has 17 residues. With V trimmed by 0 bases and J by 3 bases, 5 bases remained unmatched. CDR3 DNA: TGTGCCAGCAGCGTAGACCTAGCGGGGGGGTTAACAGATACGCAGTATTTT. It translates to CASSVDLAGGLTDTQYF.